Listed below are T cell receptor beta chains from one sample, sequenced in a study of blood T cell repertoires in COVID-19. Sequencing was performed with immunoSEQ multiplex PCR; in TCRdb, only in-frame clones are kept and a portion is missing. The table records fewer than 75,000 clones, almost 80% of them present only once. The sequenced sample was peripheral blood. Every receptor here comes from a man aged 55 to 70 with acute or convalescent COVID-19. Each CDR3 is given with its conserved first and last residue. The D gene is left open where the match is weak. Clone sizes are given selectively: once, few, many, or a class where the clone is expanded.

>NA|TRBV29-1|NA|TRBJ1-2
TGCAGCGTTGAGAGACTCGGCTACACCTTC
CSVERLGYTF
>NA|TRBV19|TRBD1|TRBJ1-1
TGTGCCACTAGGAGTCGGACAGGGAAGAACACTGAAGCTTTCTTT
CATRSRTGKNTEAFF
>NA|TRBV7-3|NA|TRBJ2-7
TGTGCCAGCAGCTTAACCGCGAGGAACGAGCAGTACTTC
CASSLTARNEQYF
>NA|TRBV24-1|NA|TRBJ2-7
TGTGCCCCCGGGGCCGGAGGGACAGTGAGCTCCTACGAGCAGTACTTC
CAPGAGGTVSSYEQYF
>NA|TRBV5-4|NA|TRBJ1-1
TGTGCCAGCGGGCCGAGGGACACTGAAGCTTTCTTT
CASGPRDTEAFF
>NA|TRBV21-1|NA|TRBJ2-7
TGTGCCAGCAGCAAGAGAGCTTCCGCGCCGGCCAGGGGAAGCTCCTACGAGCAGTACTTC
CASSKRASAPARGSSYEQYF
>NA|TRBV5-1|TRBD1|TRBJ1-5
TGCGCCAGCAGCACTGGGACAGGGGGCGAGCCCCAGCATTTT
CASSTGTGGEPQHF
>NA|TRBV11-2|NA|TRBJ2-1
TGTGCCAGCAGCTTCGGTCTTATCAATGAGCAGTTCTTC
CASSFGLINEQFF
>once|TRBV6-5|NA|TRBJ2-7
TGTGCCAGCAGGGGGGTCCTGACAGGCTTGGGGGAGCAGTACTTC
CASRGVLTGLGEQYF
>NA|TRBV6-5|TRBD2|TRBJ2-4
TGTGCCAGCAGCTATAGCGGGGGGGCCAGCATTCAGTACTTC
CASSYSGGASIQYF